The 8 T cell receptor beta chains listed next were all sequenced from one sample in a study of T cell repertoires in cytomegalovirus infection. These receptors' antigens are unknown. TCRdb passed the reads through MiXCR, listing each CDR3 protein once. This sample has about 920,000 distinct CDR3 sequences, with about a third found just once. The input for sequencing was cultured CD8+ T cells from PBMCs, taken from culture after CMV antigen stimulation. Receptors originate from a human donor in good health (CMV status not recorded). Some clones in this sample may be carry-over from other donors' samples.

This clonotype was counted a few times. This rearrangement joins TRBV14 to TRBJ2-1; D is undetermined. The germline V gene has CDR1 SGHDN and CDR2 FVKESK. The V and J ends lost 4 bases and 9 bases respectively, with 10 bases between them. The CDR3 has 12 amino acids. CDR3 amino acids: CASSLGKVEQFF. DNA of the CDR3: TGTGCCAGCAGCCTGGGAAAGGTTGAGCAGTTCTTC.

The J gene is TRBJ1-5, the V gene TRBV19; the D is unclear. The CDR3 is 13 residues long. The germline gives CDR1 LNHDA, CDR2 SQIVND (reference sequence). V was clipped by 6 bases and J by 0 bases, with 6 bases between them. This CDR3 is CASRMVSNQPQHF. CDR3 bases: TGTGCCAGTAGAATGGTTAGCAATCAGCCCCAGCATTTT.

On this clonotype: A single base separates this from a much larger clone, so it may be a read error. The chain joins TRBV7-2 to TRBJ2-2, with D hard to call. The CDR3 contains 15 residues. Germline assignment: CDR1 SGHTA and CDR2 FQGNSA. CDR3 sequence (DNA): TGTGTCAGCAGCTTAGTAGTCAGTTACACCGGGGAGCTGTTTTTT. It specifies CVSSLVVSYTGELFF.

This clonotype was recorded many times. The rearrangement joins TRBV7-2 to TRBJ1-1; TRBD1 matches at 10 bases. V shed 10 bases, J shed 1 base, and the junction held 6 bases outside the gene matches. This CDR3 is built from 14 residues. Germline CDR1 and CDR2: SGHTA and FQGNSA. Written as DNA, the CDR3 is TGTGCCATTCGGGACAGGGGCCGGAACACTGAAGCTTTCTTT. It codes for CAIRDRGRNTEAFF.

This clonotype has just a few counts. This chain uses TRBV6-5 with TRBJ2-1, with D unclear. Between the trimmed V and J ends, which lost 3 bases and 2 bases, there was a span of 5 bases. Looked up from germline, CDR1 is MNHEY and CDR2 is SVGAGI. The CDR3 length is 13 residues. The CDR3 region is CASSYIAYNEQFF. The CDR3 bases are TGTGCCAGCAGTTATATCGCCTACAATGAGCAGTTCTTC.

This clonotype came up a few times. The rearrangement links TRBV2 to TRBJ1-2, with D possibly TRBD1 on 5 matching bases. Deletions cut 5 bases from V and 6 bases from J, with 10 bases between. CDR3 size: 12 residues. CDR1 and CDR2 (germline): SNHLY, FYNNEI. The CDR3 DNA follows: TGTGCCAGCAGTCTCTGGGGCAATGGCTACACCTTC. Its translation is CASSLWGNGYTF.

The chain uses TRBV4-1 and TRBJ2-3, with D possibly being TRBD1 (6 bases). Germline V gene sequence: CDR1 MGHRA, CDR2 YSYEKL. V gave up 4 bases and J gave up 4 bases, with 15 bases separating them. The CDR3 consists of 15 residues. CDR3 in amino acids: CASSRTVSVSDTQYF. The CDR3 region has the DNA TGCGCCAGCAGCCGGACAGTAAGTGTTTCAGATACGCAGTATTTT.

CDR3 nucleotides: TGTGCCAGCAGCTTCACGGCCGGCTCCTATAATTCACCCCTCCACTTT. This encodes CASSFTAGSYNSPLHF. The genes are TRBV5-6 and TRBJ1-6, with unresolved D. The V end lost 2 bases, the J end lost 0 bases, and 9 bases lay between the germline ends. Germline CDR1 and CDR2: SGHDT and YYEEEE. This CDR3 spans 16 amino acids.